This entry describes one T cell receptor beta chain. These data belong to a study of blood T cell repertoires in COVID-19. Study-level background: The analysed material was cDNA or gDNA that came from T cells, B-cell-depleted T cells, or PBMCs.

Original handling: Reference gene primer amplification gave estimated nucleated cell counts. TCRdb keeps only in-frame clones here, not all; method: immunoSEQ multiplex PCR. V and J calls and clone size are as listed in that table; D and trimming were resolved from the DNA. The sample contains 200,000 to 250,000 clones, less than 90% of which appear only once. The V gene lost 2 bases and the J gene lost 0 bases, with 5 bases spanning the gap. CDR1 is KGHSH and CDR2 is LQKENI in the germline V gene. The CDR3 length is 14 residues. Material: peripheral blood. The V gene is TRBV18, the J gene TRBJ1-5; D unclear. The source is a woman over 75 with active or convalescent COVID-19. As DNA, the CDR3 is TGTGCCAGCTCACCATTAAATAGCAATCAGCCCCAGCATTTT. It specifies CASSPLNSNQPQHF.